These 13 T cell receptor beta chains were all obtained from the same sample, sequenced in a study of blood T cell repertoires in COVID-19. Generated by immunoSEQ multiplex PCR, the TCRdb table keeps only in-frame clones and is missing some. The data contain more than 250,000 clones, 88% of them singletons. Sequencing input: peripheral blood. These receptor sequences come from a human donor in a cohort sampled during active COVID-19.

The chain carries TRBV27 and TRBJ2-3; 11 bases match TRBD2. Trimming at V came to 7 bases and at J to 6 bases, leaving 18 bases not matched to a gene. The CDR3 contains 18 residues. CDR1 is MNHEY and CDR2 is SMNVEV in the germline V gene (reference sequence). CDR3 region: CASTAYGETSGRLDTQYF. The CDR3 region has the DNA TGTGCCAGCACTGCTTATGGAGAAACTAGCGGGAGATTGGATACGCAGTATTTT.

The J gene is TRBJ1-1, the V gene TRBV30; D remains unclear. V lost 7 bases and J lost 2, with 8 bases in between. Germline V lookup: CDR1 GTSNPN, CDR2 SVGIG (reference sequence). This CDR3 is 11 amino acids long. The CDR3 nucleotides read TGTGCCTTCAGAGGAAACACTGAAGCTTTCTTT. The encoded protein is CAFRGNTEAFF.

This chain uses TRBV6-2 or TRBV6-3 with TRBJ2-7; D gene uncertain. The CDR3 runs 13 residues. Trimming stripped 6 bases from V and 3 bases from J, with 12 bases between. Germline CDR1 MNHEY, CDR2 SVGEGT. The DNA for the CDR3 is TGTGCCAGCAGCTCCACACCCAACTACGAGCAGTACTTC. Translated: CASSSTPNYEQYF.

This clone was seen just once. The J gene is TRBJ2-7, the V gene TRBV10-2; maybe TRBD2 (6 bases). Germline CDR1 WSHSY, CDR2 SAAADI. Trimming pared 3 bases from V and 0 bases from J, leaving 18 bases between. The CDR3 is 17 residues long. The CDR3, as DNA: TGCGCCAGCAGTGAACTCTCGAGGGAGGTTATCTCCTACGAGCAGTACTTC. Translated, it gives CASSELSREVISYEQYF.

The V and J genes are TRBV18 and TRBJ2-2; TRBD2 aligns across 12 bases. Per germline, CDR1 KGHSH and CDR2 LQKENI. After removal of 1 base from V and 1 base from J, the junction contained 4 bases not matched to a gene. The CDR3 covers 18 residues. Written as DNA, the CDR3 is TGTGCCAGCTCACCACAAACACTAGCGGGAGGGAACACCGGGGAGCTGTTTTTT. This gives the protein CASSPQTLAGGNTGELFF.

The CDR3 loop is CATSRGQGNYGYTF. CDR3 DNA sequence: TGTGCCACCAGCAGAGGACAGGGAAACTATGGCTACACCTTC. This chain uses TRBV15 with TRBJ1-2; 7 nucleotides agree with TRBD1. The V and J ends lost 1 base and 2 bases, in that order; junction bases with no gene match: 1. CDR3 length: 14 residues. CDR1 and CDR2 (germline): LNHNV, YYDKDF (reference sequence).

The V call is TRBV7-9, the J call TRBJ2-1; D perhaps matches TRBD2 (6 bases). The CDR3 is 15 amino acids. Trimming removed 1 base from V and 8 bases from J, with 15 bases in between. The germline V gene has CDR1 SEHNR and CDR2 FQNEAQ (reference sequence). The CDR3 is CASSLEGRPGDEQFF. CDR3 bases: TGTGCCAGCAGCTTAGAGGGCCGCCCGGGGGATGAGCAGTTCTTC. The full variable domain, with the rest looked up from reference TRBV7-9 and TRBJ2-1, is DTGVSQNPRHKITKRGQNVTFRCDPISEHNRLYWYRQTLGQGPEFLTYFQNEAQLEKSRLLSDRFSAERPKGSFSTLEIQRTEQGDSAMYLCASSLEGRPGDEQFFGPGTRLTVL.

CDR3 residues: CASSLVGTGVGYTF. DNA for the CDR3: TGTGCCAGCAGCTTGGTTGGGACAGGGGTCGGCTACACCTTC. The V call is TRBV5-4, the J call TRBJ1-2; the match to TRBD1 covers 10 bases. CDR1 and CDR2 (germline): SGHNT, YYREEE (reference sequence). Trimming at V came to 0 bases and at J to 8 bases, leaving 4 bases not matched to a gene. The CDR3 extends over 14 amino acids. Full variable domain (remainder filled in from reference TRBV5-4 and TRBJ1-2): ETGVTQSPTHLIKTRGQQVTLRCSSQSGHNTVSWYQQALGQGPQFIFQYYREEENGRGNFPPRFSGLQFPNYSSELNVNALELDDSALYLCASSLVGTGVGYTFGSGTRLTVV.

The rearrangement links TRBV28 to TRBJ1-2; D uncertain. This CDR3 is built from 14 residues. Trimming took 2 bases from V and 2 from J, leaving 9 bases between them. CDR1 and CDR2 from the germline V gene are MDHEN and SYDVKM. Here the CDR3 reads CASSLGQSNYGYTF. The DNA of the CDR3 is TGTGCCAGCAGTTTAGGGCAGAGCAACTATGGCTACACCTTC.

V usage is TRBV7-2 and J usage is TRBJ1-6; D is uncertain. V lost 5 bases to trimming and J lost 4 bases, with 6 bases between them. There are 13 residues in the CDR3. Germline-derived CDR1 and CDR2 are SGHTA and FQGNSA. The CDR3 region has the DNA TGTGCCAGCAGCCCCGAGTATAATTCACCCCTCCACTTT. It is translated as CASSPEYNSPLHF.

V and J are TRBV7-2 and TRBJ2-7; D gene ambiguous. Germline CDR1 and CDR2: SGHTA and FQGNSA. Trimming removed 2 bases at V and 1 base at J, with 9 bases between. The CDR3 sequence is 14 residues long. The CDR3 DNA follows: TGTGCCAGCAGCTTACGTCGGTTATCCTACGAGCAGTACTTC. Its translation is CASSLRRLSYEQYF.

The CDR3 bases are TGTGCCAGCAGCTTAGCGACGGGGTTAAACGATGGCTACACCTTC. Encoded protein: CASSLATGLNDGYTF. V is TRBV7-9 and J is TRBJ1-2; unclear D gene. Trimming took off 0 bases at V and 6 bases at J, with 14 bases between the two ends. The germline V gene encodes CDR1 SEHNR and CDR2 FQNEAQ (reference sequence). This CDR3 region has 15 residues. The entire variable domain, with the rest obtained from reference TRBV7-9 and TRBJ1-2, is as follows: DTGVSQNPRHKITKRGQNVTFRCDPISEHNRLYWYRQTLGQGPEFLTYFQNEAQLEKSRLLSDRFSAERPKGSFSTLEIQRTEQGDSAMYLCASSLATGLNDGYTFGSGTRLTVV.

The J gene is TRBJ1-2, the V gene TRBV29-1; TRBD1 aligns across 7 bases. Germline CDR1 is SQVTM and CDR2 is ANQGSEA. V trimming: 6 bases; J trimming: 4 bases; junction bases outside the gene matches: 2. The CDR3 contains 11 residues. Written as DNA, the CDR3 is TGCAGCGTACGACAGGGCTATGGCTACACCTTC. Amino acids: CSVRQGYGYTF.